This TCR beta chain was sequenced during a study of OX40 agonist ivuxolimab in advanced cancers. Looking at the study overall: An agonistic human IgG2 monoclonal antibody against OX40 (CD134) was given. Dosing consisted of intravenous ivuxolimab at 0.01 to 10 mg/kg every 2 weeks. Patients undergoing dose escalation presented with hepatocellular carcinoma, melanoma, renal cell or head and neck cancer. Having had anti-PD-1, anti-PD-L1 or anti-CTLA-4 therapy before was allowed, and roughly 39% had some.

The sample holds one count of this clone. Sequencing used immunoSEQ multiplex PCR; TCRdb keeps in-frame clones, though not all of them. Of 30,000 to 45,000 clones listed, approximately 90% are singletons. CDR1 MNHEY and CDR2 SVGAGI come from the germline V gene. V shed 5 bases, J shed 1 base, and the junction held 5 bases outside the gene matches. The CDR3 totals 15 residues. The sample was CD4+ or CD8+ T cells sorted from blood, taken in a trial of the OX40 agonist ivuxolimab. This chain joins TRBV6-5 and TRBJ1-1; 9 bases line up with TRBD1. This clonotype was obtained from an adult with an advanced solid tumor such as melanoma, head and neck, liver or kidney cancer. CDR3 sequence (DNA): TGTGCCAGCAGTATAGGGACAGGGAGGAACACTGAAGCTTTCTTT. Residues: CASSIGTGRNTEAFF.